This T cell receptor (beta chain) was captured by sequencing in a study of cytomegalovirus exposure and HLA in healthy donors. As to this clone: Its cognate antigen is unknown. The junction does not match germline at one end; this may be a read error. The same CDR3 can be traced to other DNA sequences in this sample.

The CDR3 length is 16 residues. The germline V gene encodes CDR1 SQVTM and CDR2 ANQGSEA. Amplification used 60 Vbeta primers and 13 Jbeta primers. Only in-frame clones appear in the TCRdb table, and some are missing; sequencing was by immunoSEQ multiplex PCR. The data show 150,000 to 200,000 clones, with approximately 81% seen just once and 1.9% held by the top ten. Study-level findings and limits: In vitro data verified three CMV-associated chains as specific for CMV antigens. Immune exposure data for these donors was limited to CMV serostatus.

What was sequenced was PBMCs. This clonotype originated in a man between 18 and 29 years old in good health and CMV-seronegative. The genes are TRBV29-1 and TRBJ1-1; perhaps TRBD1 as D (5 bases). CDR3 protein: CSVSGSAPPMNTEAFF. DNA of the CDR3: TGCAGCGTTTCAGGGTCCGCTCCCCCAATGAACACTGAAGCCTTCTTT. The full variable domain, in which reference TRBV29-1 and TRBJ1-1 provide the parts outside the CDR3, is SAVISQKPSRDICQRGTSLTIQCQVDSQVTMMFWYRQQPGQSLTLIATANQGSEATYESGFVIDKFPISRPNLTFSTLTVSNMSPEDSSIYLCSVSGSAPPMNTEAFFGQGTRLTVV.